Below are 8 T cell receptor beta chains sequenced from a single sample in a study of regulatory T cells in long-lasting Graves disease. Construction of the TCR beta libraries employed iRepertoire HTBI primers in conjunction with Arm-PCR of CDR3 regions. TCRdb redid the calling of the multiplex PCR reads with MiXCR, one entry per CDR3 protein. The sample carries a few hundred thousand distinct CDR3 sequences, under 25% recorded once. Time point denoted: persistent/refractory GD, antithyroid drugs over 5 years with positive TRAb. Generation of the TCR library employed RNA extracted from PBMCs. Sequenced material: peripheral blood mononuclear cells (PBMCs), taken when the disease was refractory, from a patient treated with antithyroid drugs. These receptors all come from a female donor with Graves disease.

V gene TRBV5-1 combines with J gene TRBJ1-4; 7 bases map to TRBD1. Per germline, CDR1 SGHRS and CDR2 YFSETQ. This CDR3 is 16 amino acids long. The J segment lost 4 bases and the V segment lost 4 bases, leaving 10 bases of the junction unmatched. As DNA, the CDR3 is TGCGCCAGCAGCCCTCGCGTATGGGACAGTAATGAAAAACTGTTTTTT. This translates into CASSPRVWDSNEKLFF.

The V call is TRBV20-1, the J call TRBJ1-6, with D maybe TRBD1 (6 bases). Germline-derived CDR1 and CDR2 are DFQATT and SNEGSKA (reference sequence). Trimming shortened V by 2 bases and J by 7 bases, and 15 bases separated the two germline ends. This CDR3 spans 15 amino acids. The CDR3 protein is CSARKAGQLNSPLHF. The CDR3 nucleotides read TGCAGTGCTAGAAAGGCCGGACAGCTCAATTCACCCCTCCACTTT.

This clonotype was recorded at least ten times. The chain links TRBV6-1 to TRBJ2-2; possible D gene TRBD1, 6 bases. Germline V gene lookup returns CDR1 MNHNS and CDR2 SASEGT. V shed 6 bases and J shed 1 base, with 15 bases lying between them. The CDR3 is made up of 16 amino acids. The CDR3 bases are TGTGCCAGCAGCCCCCTTTGGACAGAGAACACCGGGGAGCTGTTTTTT. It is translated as CASSPLWTENTGELFF.

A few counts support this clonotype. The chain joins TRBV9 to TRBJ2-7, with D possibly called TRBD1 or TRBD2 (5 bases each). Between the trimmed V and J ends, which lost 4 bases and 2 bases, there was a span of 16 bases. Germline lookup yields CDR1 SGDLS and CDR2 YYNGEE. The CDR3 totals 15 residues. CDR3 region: CASSPYWDQTYEQYF. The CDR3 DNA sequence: TGTGCCAGCAGCCCCTACTGGGACCAAACCTACGAGCAGTACTTC.

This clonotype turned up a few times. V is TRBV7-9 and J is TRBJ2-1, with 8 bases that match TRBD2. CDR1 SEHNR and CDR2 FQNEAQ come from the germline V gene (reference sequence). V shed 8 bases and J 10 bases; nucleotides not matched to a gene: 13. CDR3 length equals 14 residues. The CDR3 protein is CASDRGLGRGEQFF. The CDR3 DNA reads TGTGCCAGCGATAGGGGACTAGGAAGGGGAGAGCAGTTCTTC.

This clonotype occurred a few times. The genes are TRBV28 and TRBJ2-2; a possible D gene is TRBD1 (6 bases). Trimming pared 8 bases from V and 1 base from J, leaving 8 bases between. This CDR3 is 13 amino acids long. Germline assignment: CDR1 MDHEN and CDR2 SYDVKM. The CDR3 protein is CASPDRNTGELFF. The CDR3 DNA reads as TGTGCCAGCCCGGACAGGAACACCGGGGAGCTGTTTTTT.

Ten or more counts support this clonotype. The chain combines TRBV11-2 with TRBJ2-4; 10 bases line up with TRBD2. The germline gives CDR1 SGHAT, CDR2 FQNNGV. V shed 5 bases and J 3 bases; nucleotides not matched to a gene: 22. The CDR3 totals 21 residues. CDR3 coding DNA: TGTGCCAGCAGCAGGGGAGCAGGGGGGGATCAAAGCGGGAGGGTCAAAAACATTCAGTACTTC. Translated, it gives CASSRGAGGDQSGRVKNIQYF.

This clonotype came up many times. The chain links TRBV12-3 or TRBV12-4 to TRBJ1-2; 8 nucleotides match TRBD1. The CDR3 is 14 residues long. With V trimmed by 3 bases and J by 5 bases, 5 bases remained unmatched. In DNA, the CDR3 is TGTGCCAGCAGTTTCAGGACAGGGCGGTATGGCTACACCTTC. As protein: CASSFRTGRYGYTF.